What follows are 13 T cell receptor beta chains derived from one specimen sequenced in a study of blood T cell repertoires in COVID-19. Libraries were prepared by immunoSEQ multiplex PCR; TCRdb keeps only in-frame clonotypes and omits some of them. The sample shows about 62,000 clones, more than 90% of them seen only once. Input material: peripheral blood. These receptors originate from a human donor in a cohort sampled during active COVID-19.

The chain recombines TRBV10-3 with TRBJ2-2; 7 nucleotides match TRBD1. CDR3 size: 15 residues. The germline gives CDR1 ENHRY, CDR2 SYGVKD. V lost 6 bases, J lost 5 bases, and 9 bases stayed unmatched. The CDR3 bases are TGTGCCATCAGCCGAGGGGCAGGGGGTACCGGGGAGCTGTTTTTT. It yields the protein CAISRGAGGTGELFF.

CDR3: CASSQDRGTTTEAFF. The DNA of the CDR3 is TGTGCCAGCAGCCAAGACAGAGGAACCACCACTGAAGCTTTCTTT. V usage is TRBV3-1 (or the pseudogene TRBV3-2) and J usage is TRBJ1-1, with D hard to call. Germline CDR1 is LGHDT and CDR2 is YNNKEL (reference sequence). Trimming shortened V by 0 bases and J by 4 bases, and 12 bases separated the two germline ends. This CDR3 region has 15 residues.

This chain joins TRBV6-5 and TRBJ1-1; D remains unclear. Trimming stripped 8 bases from V and 5 bases from J, with 12 bases between. CDR1 is MNHEY, CDR2 SVGAGI, per germline. The CDR3 runs 12 residues. CDR3 protein: CASGEGRTEAFF. In nucleotides, the CDR3 is TGTGCCAGCGGGGAGGGAAGGACTGAAGCTTTCTTT.

V gene TRBV19 combines with J gene TRBJ2-3; 11 bases align to TRBD1. Germline CDR1 LNHDA, CDR2 SQIVND (reference sequence). The V segment lost 9 bases and the J segment 3 bases; nucleotides outside the gene matches: 8. CDR3 length: 15 residues. CDR3 protein: CASRIGQGATDTQYF. The CDR3 nucleotides are TGTGCCAGCCGAATCGGACAGGGGGCGACAGATACGCAGTATTTT.

The chain is built from TRBV5-3 and TRBJ1-1; perhaps TRBD1 as D (6 bases). TRBV5-3 is designated an ORF whose function remains uncertain. V was pared by 4 bases and J by 11 bases, with 12 bases between. This CDR3 is 11 amino acids long. CDR3: CARSEDRRAFF. The CDR3 DNA reads as TGTGCCAGAAGCGAGGACAGACGGGCTTTCTTT.

The chain links TRBV7-6 to TRBJ2-1, with 8 positions matching TRBD1. The germline V gene has CDR1 SGHVS and CDR2 FNYEAQ. Trimming at V came to 4 bases and at J to 3 bases, leaving 2 bases not matched to a gene. This CDR3 region has 14 residues. The CDR3 loop is CASSSTGVYNEQFF. CDR3 DNA: TGTGCCAGCAGCTCGACAGGGGTCTACAATGAGCAGTTCTTC.

CDR3 in DNA: TGCGCCAGCAGCTGGACAGGTACTGAAGCTTTCTTT. This codes for CASSWTGTEAFF. The chain recombines TRBV5-1 with TRBJ1-1; 7 positions match TRBD1. The V segment lost 3 bases and the J segment 5 bases; nucleotides outside the gene matches: 1. This CDR3 comprises 12 residues. Germline V CDR1 and CDR2: SGHRS, YFSETQ.

Points on this clone: At one end, the junction sequence differs from germline, possibly due to a read error. The chain has TRBV7-7 and TRBJ2-3, with 7 bases fitting TRBD2. Germline V gene lookup returns CDR1 SSHAT and CDR2 FNYEAQ (reference sequence). The CDR3 length is 15 residues. CDR3 bases: TGTGCTAGCAGCTTATTGGCGGGAGTGGTAGATACGCAGTATTTT. Translating it yields CASSLLAGVVDTQYF.

The rearrangement uses TRBV29-1 and TRBJ2-7, with TRBD1 as a possible D gene (5 bases). The germline V gene encodes CDR1 SQVTM and CDR2 ANQGSEA. The V gene lost 6 bases and the J gene lost 9 bases, with 15 bases spanning the gap. This CDR3 is 11 amino acids long. In nucleotides, the CDR3 is TGCAGCGTAATCCGCCAGGGCGGGCAGTACTTC. Its translation is CSVIRQGGQYF.

J is TRBJ1-6 and V is TRBV5-5, with TRBD1 matching over 7 bases. The V gene end was trimmed by 2 bases and the J gene end by 6 bases; junction bases not matched to a gene: 2. This CDR3 comprises 14 residues. CDR1 SGHKS and CDR2 YYEKEE come from the germline V gene (reference sequence). The CDR3 sequence is CASSFGTANSPLHF. The CDR3 region has the DNA TGTGCCAGCAGCTTTGGGACAGCTAATTCACCCCTCCACTTT.

The chain employs TRBV5-1 and TRBJ2-5; 12 positions match TRBD1. Germline trimming cut 4 bases from V and 5 bases from J; bases unmatched to any gene: 9. The CDR3 sequence is 16 residues long. CDR1 is SGHRS, CDR2 YFSETQ, per germline. Here the CDR3 reads CASSTTRDRGRETQYF. The DNA for the CDR3 is TGCGCCAGCAGCACAACCCGGGACAGGGGGCGGGAGACCCAGTACTTC.

The V call is TRBV10-3, the J call TRBJ1-6; D gene uncertain. This CDR3 is 12 amino acids long. V was trimmed by 8 bases and J by 7 bases, leaving 9 bases between them. Germline values: CDR1 ENHRY, CDR2 SYGVKD. CDR3 protein: CAIREPNSPLHF. The CDR3 coding sequence is TGTGCCATCCGGGAGCCAAATTCACCCCTCCACTTT.

V is TRBV9 and J is TRBJ1-6, with D tentatively TRBD1 (5 bases). Trimming left V 0 bases short and J 10 bases short, with 11 bases between. This CDR3 is built from 14 residues. Germline V gene data show CDR1 as SGDLS and CDR2 as YYNGEE. The CDR3 DNA reads TGTGCCAGCAGCGTAGAAGGGGCCGAGTCACCCCTCCACTTT. It encodes CASSVEGAESPLHF.